One and the same sample provided the 6 T cell receptor beta chains below, sequenced in a study of T cells in Graves' hyperthyroidism and ophthalmopathy. RNA transcripts were the template for amplifying TCR beta CDR3 regions. First-round RT-PCR with HTBI primers amplified the TCR CDR3 region. TCRdb re-derived calls from the multiplex PCR reads in MiXCR, one entry per CDR3 protein. In the table there are almost 250,000 distinct CDR3 sequences, approximately 23% of which are singletons. The sample consisted of blood. These receptors were obtained from a woman aged 40 to 49 with Graves' ophthalmopathy.

This clonotype appeared many times. This chain joins TRBV6-2 or TRBV6-3 and TRBJ2-5; D might be TRBD1 or TRBD2, each matching 5 bases. The V end was cut by 0 bases, the J end by 5 bases, with 13 bases between. The CDR3 contains 15 residues. The germline V gene has CDR1 MNHEY and CDR2 SVGEGT. Here the CDR3 reads CASSYSALGVETQYF. The CDR3 DNA is TGTGCCAGCAGTTACTCTGCTCTGGGGGTGGAGACCCAGTACTTC.

V and J are TRBV28 and TRBJ1-2, with a tentative D call TRBD1 (5 bases). The germline gives CDR1 MDHEN, CDR2 SYDVKM. This CDR3 comprises 12 residues. The V end lost 5 bases, the J end lost 8 bases, and 12 bases lay between the germline ends. In nucleotides, the CDR3 is TGTGCCAGCAGTCTAGGGGTTTCGGGCTACACCTTC. Encoded protein: CASSLGVSGYTF.

Many counts were recorded for this clonotype. This rearrangement joins TRBV6-1 to TRBJ1-5, with unresolved D. The V gene lost 1 base and the J gene lost 5 bases, with 15 bases spanning the gap. The germline V gene encodes CDR1 MNHNS and CDR2 SASEGT. The CDR3 covers 16 residues. CDR3 sequence reads: CASSEDFNLGYQPQHF. The CDR3 coding sequence is TGTGCCAGCAGTGAAGATTTTAATTTGGGGTATCAGCCCCAGCATTTT.

This clonotype was seen many times. The rearrangement uses TRBV11-3 and TRBJ1-2, with no clear D. The length of the CDR3 is 16 residues. Trimming took off 4 bases at V and 5 bases at J, with 20 bases between the two ends. Germline values: CDR1 SGHNT, CDR2 YENEEA. DNA of the CDR3: TGTGCCAGCAGCTATAAAGGGTCCTCAAAAGGGTATGGCTACACCTTC. It is translated as CASSYKGSSKGYGYTF.

This clonotype showed up many times. The chain has TRBV20-1 and TRBJ2-7; 10 nucleotides line up with TRBD2. V shed 6 bases and J 2 bases; nucleotides not matched to a gene: 7. This CDR3 comprises 14 residues. CDR1 and CDR2 (germline): DFQATT, SNEGSKA (reference sequence). The CDR3 protein is CSAERTSGTYEQYF. The DNA of the CDR3 is TGCAGTGCAGAAAGGACTAGCGGAACCTACGAGCAGTACTTC.

The chain links TRBV12-3 or TRBV12-4 to TRBJ2-7; no definite D call. With 5 bases removed from V and 2 bases from J, the gap between germline ends came to 10 bases. The CDR3 loop spans 13 amino acids. The CDR3 spells CASSTWTAYEQYF. CDR3 in DNA: TGTGCCAGCAGTACCTGGACGGCCTACGAGCAGTACTTC.